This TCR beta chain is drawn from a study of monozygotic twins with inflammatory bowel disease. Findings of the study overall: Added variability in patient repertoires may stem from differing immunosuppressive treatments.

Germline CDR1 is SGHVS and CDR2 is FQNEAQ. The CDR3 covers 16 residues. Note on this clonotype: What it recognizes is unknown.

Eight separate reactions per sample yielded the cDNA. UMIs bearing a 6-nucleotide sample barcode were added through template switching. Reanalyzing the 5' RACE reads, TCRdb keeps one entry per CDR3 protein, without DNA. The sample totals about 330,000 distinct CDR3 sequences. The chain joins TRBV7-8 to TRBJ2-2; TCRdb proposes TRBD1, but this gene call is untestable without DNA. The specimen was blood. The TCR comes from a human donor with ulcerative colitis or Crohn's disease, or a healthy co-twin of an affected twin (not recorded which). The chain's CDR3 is CASSLGGTGNTGELFF.